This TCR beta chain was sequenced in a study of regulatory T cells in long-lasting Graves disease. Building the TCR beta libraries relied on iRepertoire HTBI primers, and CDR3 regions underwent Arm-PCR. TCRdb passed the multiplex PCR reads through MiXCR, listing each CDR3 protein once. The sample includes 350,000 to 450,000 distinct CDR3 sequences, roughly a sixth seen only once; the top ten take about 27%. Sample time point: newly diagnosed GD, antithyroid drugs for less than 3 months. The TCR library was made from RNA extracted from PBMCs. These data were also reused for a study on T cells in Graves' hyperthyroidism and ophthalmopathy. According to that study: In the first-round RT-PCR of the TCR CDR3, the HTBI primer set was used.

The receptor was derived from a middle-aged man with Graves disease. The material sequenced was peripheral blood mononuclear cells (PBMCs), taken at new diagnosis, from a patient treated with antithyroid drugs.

For the CDR3, the DNA is TGTGCCAGTAGTAGTCGGGCCTTCTCTGGAAACACCATATATTTT. This encodes CASSSRAFSGNTIYF. The chain links TRBV19 to TRBJ1-3; D unclear. The CDR3 length is 15 residues. Trimming left V 4 bases short and J 0 bases short, with 10 bases between. Germline CDR1 LNHDA, CDR2 SQIVND (reference sequence).